This T cell receptor beta chain was captured by sequencing in a study of identical twins. Overall study results and limits: The analysis was cross-sectional rather than longitudinal within donors.

About this clonotype itself: The antigen is unknown. It may be a read error: a sequence one base away is much more abundant.

Each CDR3 protein is one row after TCRdb ran MiXCR on the 5' RACE reads. The sample holds around 1.7 million distinct CDR3 sequences, around a third seen once. This receptor was obtained from a newborn girl in good health. Sequencing input: cord blood.

DNA for the CDR3: TGTGCCAGCAGTTTATCGACAGGGGCGCGAGCCAAAAACAATCAGTACTTC. Encoded protein: CASSLSTGARAKNNQYF. The chain is built from TRBV28 and TRBJ2-4; 8 bases are a match to TRBD1. CDR1 is MDHEN, CDR2 SYDVKM, per germline. The CDR3 sequence is 17 residues long. The complete variable domain, with remaining parts taken from reference TRBV28 and TRBJ2-4, reads DVKVTQSSRYLVKRTGEKVFLECVQDMDHENMFWYRQDPGLGLRLIYFSYDVKMKEKGDIPEGYSVSREKKERFSLILESASTNQTSMYLCASSLSTGARAKNNQYFGAGTRLSVL.